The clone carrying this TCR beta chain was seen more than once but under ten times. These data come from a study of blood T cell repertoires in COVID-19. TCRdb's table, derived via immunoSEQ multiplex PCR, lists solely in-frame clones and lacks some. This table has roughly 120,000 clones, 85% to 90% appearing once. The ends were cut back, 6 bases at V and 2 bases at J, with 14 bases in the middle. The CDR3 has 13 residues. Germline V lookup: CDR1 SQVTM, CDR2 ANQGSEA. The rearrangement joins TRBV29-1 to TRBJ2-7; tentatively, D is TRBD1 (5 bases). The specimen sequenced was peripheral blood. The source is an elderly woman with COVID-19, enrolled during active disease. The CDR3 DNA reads TGCAGCGTGGGGCCATCCAGAGCCTACGAGCAGTACTTC. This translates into CSVGPSRAYEQYF.